The TCR beta chain under discussion was sequenced for a study of blood T cell repertoires in COVID-19. For the study at large: Spain, Italy and the United States supplied samples that represented acute and convalescent COVID-19. The cDNA or gDNA used as material had been derived from T cells, B-cell-depleted T cells, or PBMCs.

V was pared by 5 bases and J by 5 bases, with 9 bases of the junction left unmatched. The CDR3 totals 16 residues. The germline V gene has CDR1 MRHNA and CDR2 SNTAGT. Original analysis: Quantification of nucleated cells was approximated via reference gene primer amplification. Here immunoSEQ multiplex PCR was the method, and the copy in TCRdb shows in-frame clones only, minus some. V and J calls and clone size are given by that table; D and trimming were obtained from the DNA. The sample consists of 45,000 or so clones, over 75% of them appearing once. Sequencing input: peripheral blood. The chain joins TRBV6-4 to TRBJ1-1, with 12 nucleotides matching TRBD1. This TCR was sampled from a human donor in a cohort sampled during active COVID-19. CDR3 sequence reads: CASSRAGTGGLTEAFF. The CDR3 nucleotides read TGTGCCAGCAGTCGCGCCGGGACAGGGGGCTTAACTGAAGCTTTCTTT.